Listed below are T cell receptor beta chains from one sample, sequenced in a study of CD8 T cells in Susac syndrome. Each CDR3 protein gets one entry after TCRdb re-called the immunoSEQ multiplex PCR reads with MiXCR. The table lists 350,000 to 550,000 distinct CDR3 sequences, around 85% of them singletons, with 0.09% to 0.15% in the top ten. The sample comprised CD8+ T cells from PBMCs. Every receptor here comes from a human donor with multiple sclerosis. Both conserved end residues are part of each CDR3. D genes are given only for firm matches. Size values are once, few and many counts, or a class for expanded clones, and some rows have none.

cdr3_aa cdr3_nt v_call clone_size j_call d_call
CASRNYYGYTF TGTGCCAGCAGGAATTACTATGGCTACACCTTC TRBV6-1 - TRBJ1-2 -
CASSHPTVSYEQYF TGTGCCAGCAGCCACCCGACAGTCTCCTACGAGCAGTACTTC TRBV3-1 - TRBJ2-7 -
CASSESDRPYEQYF TGTGCCAGCAGTGAATCCGACAGGCCCTACGAGCAGTACTTC TRBV25-1 - TRBJ2-7 -
CSVLGAEAFF TGCAGCGTTTTGGGAGCTGAAGCTTTCTTT TRBV29-1 - TRBJ1-1 -
CASSQIQGLNTEAFF TGCGCCAGCAGCCAAATTCAGGGGCTGAACACTGAAGCTTTCTTT TRBV4-1 - TRBJ1-1 -
CASSHPGQLDHEQFF TGCGCCAGCAGCCACCCGGGACAGCTGGACCATGAGCAGTTCTTC TRBV4-1 - TRBJ2-1 TRBD1
CASSFGPSGNTGELFF TGTGCCAGCAGTTTCGGGCCTAGCGGGAACACCGGGGAGCTGTTTTTT TRBV12-3/TRBV12-4 - TRBJ2-2 TRBD2
CASSPGLHGELFF TGTGCCAGCAGCCCCGGACTCCACGGGGAGCTGTTTTTT TRBV27 - TRBJ2-2 -
CASSIWTDNQPQHF TGTGCCAGTAGTATCTGGACAGACAATCAGCCCCAGCATTTT TRBV19 - TRBJ1-5 -
CASSQEVRSGQGYSPLHF TGCGCCAGCAGCCAGGAGGTCCGGTCAGGACAGGGTTATTCACCCCTCCACTTT TRBV4-1 - TRBJ1-6 TRBD1
CASSESIPGQGANGELFF TGTGCCAGCAGTGAATCAATACCGGGACAGGGAGCGAACGGGGAGCTGTTTTTT TRBV25-1 - TRBJ2-2 TRBD1
CAWTGGQGVQPQHF TGTGCCTGGACCGGGGGGCAGGGTGTTCAGCCCCAGCATTTT TRBV30 - TRBJ1-5 -
CASSQETGEQYF TGTGCCAGCAGCCAAGAGACCGGCGAGCAGTACTTC TRBV3-1 - TRBJ2-7 -
CASSLVAGGLDEQFF TGTGCCAGCAGCTTAGTAGCGGGGGGATTGGATGAGCAGTTCTTC TRBV7-9 - TRBJ2-1 TRBD2
CAWSGLEGAGTGELFF TGTGCCTGGAGTGGCTTGGAGGGGGCTGGGACCGGGGAGCTGTTTTTT TRBV30 - TRBJ2-2 -
CASSFYGQDKNTEAFF TGTGCCAGCAGCTTTTACGGACAGGACAAGAACACTGAAGCTTTCTTT TRBV7-4 - TRBJ1-1 TRBD1
CASSQVTDTDEQFF TGCGCCAGCAGCCAAGTGACAGATACGGATGAGCAGTTCTTC TRBV4-1 - TRBJ2-1 -
CASSLWDRTTDTQYF TGCGCCAGCAGCCTTTGGGACAGGACGACAGATACGCAGTATTTT TRBV4-1 - TRBJ2-3 TRBD1
CASSYSSQLNTEAFF TGTGCCAGCAGTTACTCGAGTCAGTTGAACACTGAAGCTTTCTTT TRBV6-5 - TRBJ1-1 -
CASSLIPQASYEQYF TGCGCCAGCAGCTTGATACCTCAGGCCTCTTACGAGCAGTACTTC TRBV5-1 - TRBJ2-7 -
CASSYGLGPYGYTF TGTGCCAGCAGTTACGGCCTCGGTCCGTATGGCTACACCTTC TRBV6-5 - TRBJ1-2 -
CASRAGTEKNTEAFF TGTGCCAGCAGAGCGGGGACAGAGAAGAACACTGAAGCTTTCTTT TRBV2 - TRBJ1-1 TRBD1
CASSPPTEPLSAGANVLTF TGTGCCAGCAGCCCCCCGACCGAGCCCCTCTCCGCTGGGGCCAACGTCCTGACTTTC TRBV7-3 - TRBJ2-6 -
CASSQEVLEEQYF TGCGCCAGCAGCCAAGAGGTTCTAGAGGAGCAGTACTTC TRBV4-1 - TRBJ2-7 -
CASSYLRDYQETQYF TGTGCCAGCAGTTACCTACGGGACTACCAAGAGACCCAGTACTTC TRBV6-5 few TRBJ2-5 -
CASTIGYYEGSPLHF TGTGCCAGCACCATAGGATATTACGAAGGTTCACCCCTCCACTTT TRBV5-6 - TRBJ1-6 -
CSANDRDGYTF TGCAGCGCTAACGACAGGGATGGCTACACCTTC TRBV29-1 - TRBJ1-2 TRBD1
CSVDGVTVRGRDEQFF TGCAGCGTTGACGGTGTGACGGTTCGCGGGAGGGATGAGCAGTTCTTC TRBV29-1 - TRBJ2-1 TRBD2
CASSFTSGRDNEQFF TGTGCCAGCAGCTTCACTAGCGGGCGGGACAATGAGCAGTTCTTC TRBV7-9 - TRBJ2-1 TRBD2
CAWSAGQGSQPQHF TGTGCCTGGAGTGCCGGACAGGGGTCCCAGCCCCAGCATTTT TRBV30 - TRBJ1-5 TRBD1
CAWRAKGGRDSYEQYF TGTGCCTGGAGGGCGAAGGGGGGGCGGGACTCCTACGAGCAGTACTTC TRBV30 - TRBJ2-7 -
CAWTSGPPGAEAFF TGTGCCTGGACCTCGGGACCGCCTGGGGCTGAAGCTTTCTTT TRBV30 - TRBJ1-1 -
CATSDGVADTQYF TGTGCCACCAGTGATGGAGTCGCAGATACGCAGTATTTT TRBV24-1 - TRBJ2-3 -
CASTVGFDTEAFF TGTGCCAGTACCGTTGGGTTTGATACTGAAGCTTTCTTT TRBV19 once TRBJ1-1 -
CASSILPFAGENQPQHF TGTGCCAGTAGTATTCTACCCTTTGCAGGGGAAAATCAGCCCCAGCATTTT TRBV19 - TRBJ1-5 -
CASSEPTGTGGSYEQYF TGTGCCAGCAGTGAACCAACCGGGACAGGGGGCTCCTACGAGCAGTACTTC TRBV6-1 - TRBJ2-7 TRBD1
CASSIRQVYNEQFF TGTGCCAGTAGTATCCGACAAGTCTACAATGAGCAGTTCTTC TRBV19 - TRBJ2-1 -
CAITPGQEAYEQYF TGTGCCATCACTCCGGGACAGGAAGCCTACGAGCAGTACTTC TRBV10-3 - TRBJ2-7 TRBD1
CATSDLTGQPQHF TGTGCCACCAGTGATTTGACGGGTCAGCCCCAGCATTTT TRBV24-1 - TRBJ1-5 -
CASSLVRGQSANYGYTF TGTGCCAGCAGCTTAGTTAGGGGACAGTCCGCTAACTATGGCTACACCTTC TRBV7-9 - TRBJ1-2 TRBD1
CASSLTGQGFSYEQYF TGTGCCAGCAGTCTCACGGGACAGGGATTCTCCTACGAGCAGTACTTC TRBV27 - TRBJ2-7 TRBD1
CASRGGAGTGELFF TGTGCCAGCCGGGGGGGCGCGGGTACCGGGGAGCTGTTTTTT TRBV28 - TRBJ2-2 TRBD2
CASSDPSGGIGEQFF TGTGCCAGCAGTGACCCTAGCGGGGGAATAGGTGAGCAGTTCTTC TRBV2 - TRBJ2-1 TRBD2
CASSLFPAGSYNEQFF TGTGCCAGCAGCTTATTCCCAGCGGGGTCCTACAATGAGCAGTTCTTC TRBV7-9 once TRBJ2-1 TRBD2
CASSNILAKNIQYF TGTGCCAGTAGTAACATCCTAGCCAAAAACATTCAGTACTTC TRBV19 - TRBJ2-4 -
CASSVAHEQAKNIQYF TGTGCCAGCAGTGTCGCCCATGAACAGGCCAAAAACATTCAGTACTTC TRBV6-4 - TRBJ2-4 -
CASRPGHVGTEAFF TGTGCCAGCAGACCCGGACACGTGGGCACTGAAGCTTTCTTT TRBV12-3/TRBV12-4 - TRBJ1-1 -
CSARVTEAFF TGCAGTGCACGCGTCACTGAAGCTTTCTTT TRBV20-1 - TRBJ1-1 -
CASTADYLTDTQYF TGTGCCAGCACCGCGGACTATCTCACAGATACGCAGTATTTT TRBV27 - TRBJ2-3 -
CASAFGDFRLGSYEQYF TGTGCCAGCGCATTCGGGGATTTCCGCCTTGGATCCTACGAGCAGTACTTC TRBV6-1 - TRBJ2-7 -
CASSEGSGPYTPYEQYF TGTGCCAGCAGTGAAGGGTCCGGGCCTTACACTCCCTACGAGCAGTACTTC TRBV2 once TRBJ2-7 -
CASSDSNPQRGPTDTQYF TGTGCCAGCAGCGACTCAAACCCCCAGCGGGGGCCTACAGATACGCAGTATTTT TRBV3-1 - TRBJ2-3 TRBD2